This T cell receptor (beta chain) was recovered during a study of human T cells and chemical hapten exposure. A few counts support this clonotype. TCRdb itself ran the RACE reads through MiXCR, one entry per CDR3 protein. The data show approximately 340,000 distinct CDR3 sequences, approximately 6.3% seen once. The germline CDR1 and CDR2 sequences are MGHDK and SYGVNS. V lost 8 bases and J 0 bases, leaving 13 bases between the germline ends. The CDR3 length is 14 residues. Indicated time point: patch test 1, 2 weeks after DPC sensitization. The treatment is: therapeutic diphenylcyclopropenone sensitization with weekly scalp DPC.

This clonotype originated in a young woman with alopecia areata. Some clones in this sample may be carry-over from other donors' samples. The chain employs TRBV25-1 and TRBJ1-1, with D maybe TRBD1 (6 bases). Sequencing was performed on whole blood, taken in connection with sensitization to the hapten diphenylcyclopropenone (DPC). Here the CDR3 reads CASAKGQMNTEAFF. CDR3 nucleotides: TGTGCCAGCGCAAAAGGACAGATGAACACTGAAGCTTTCTTT.